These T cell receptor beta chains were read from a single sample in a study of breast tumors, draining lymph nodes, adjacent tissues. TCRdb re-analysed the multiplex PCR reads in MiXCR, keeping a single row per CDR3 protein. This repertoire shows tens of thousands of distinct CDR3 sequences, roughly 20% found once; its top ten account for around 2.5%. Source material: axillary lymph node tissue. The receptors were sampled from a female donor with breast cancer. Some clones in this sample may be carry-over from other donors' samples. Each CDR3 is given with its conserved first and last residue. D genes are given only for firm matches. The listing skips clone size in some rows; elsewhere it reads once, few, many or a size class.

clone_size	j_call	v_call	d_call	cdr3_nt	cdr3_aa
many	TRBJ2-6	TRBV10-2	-	TGCGCCAGCAGTGAGTTGGGGGGGCCCTCTGGGGCCAACGTCCTGACTTTC	CASSELGGPSGANVLTF
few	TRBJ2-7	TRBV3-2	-	TGTGCCAGCAGCCACCGGGCCGTCTCAGGCGAGCAGTACTTC	CASSHRAVSGEQYF
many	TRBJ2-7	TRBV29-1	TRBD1	TGCAGCGTCGGGACAGGGGGCTACGAGCAGTACTTC	CSVGTGGYEQYF
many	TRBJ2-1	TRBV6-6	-	TGTGCCAGCAGTCAAGGACAGGGAGGGCGCAATGAGCAGTTCTTC	CASSQGQGGRNEQFF
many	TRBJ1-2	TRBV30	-	TGTGCCTGGAGTGTACAGGTTTATGGCTACACCTTC	CAWSVQVYGYTF
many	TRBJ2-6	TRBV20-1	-	TGCAGTGCCCAAGGACGGACTACCGGGGCCAACGTCCTGACTTTC	CSAQGRTTGANVLTF
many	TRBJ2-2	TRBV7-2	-	TGTGCCAGCAGCTTAACGGGAGAGGTCACCGGGGAGCTGTTTTTT	CASSLTGEVTGELFF
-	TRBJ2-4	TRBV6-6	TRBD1	TGTGCCATCTCCCAGGGGGCGGGTGTTATTCAGTACTTC	CAISQGAGVIQYF
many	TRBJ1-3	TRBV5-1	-	TGCGCCAGCAGCTTGGCCGGTAGTGGGGCTGGAAACACCATATATTTT	CASSLAGSGAGNTIYF
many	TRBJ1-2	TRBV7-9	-	TGTGCCAGCAGCTTAGGGACCGGGACGGAGGGCTATGGCTACACCTTC	CASSLGTGTEGYGYTF
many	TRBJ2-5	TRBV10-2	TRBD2	TGCGCCAGCATGAGCGGGAGGTATCAAGAGACCCAGTACTTC	CASMSGRYQETQYF
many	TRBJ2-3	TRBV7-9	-	TGTGCCAGCAGCTTAGCGCAGGGTAGCACAGATACGCAGTATTTT	CASSLAQGSTDTQYF
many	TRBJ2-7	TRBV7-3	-	TGTGCCAGCAGCTTAGGGGCAGGGACCTCCTACGAGCAGTACTTC	CASSLGAGTSYEQYF
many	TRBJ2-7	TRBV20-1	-	TGCAGTGCTAGACCGGACAGTTCCTACGAGCAGTACTTC	CSARPDSSYEQYF
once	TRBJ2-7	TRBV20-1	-	TGCAGTGCTAGAGATAGGGGAGGCTCCTACGGGCAGTATTTC	CSARDRGGSYGQYF
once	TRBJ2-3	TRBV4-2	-	TGTGCCAGCAGGCAAGGCCGGTCTACGCAGTATTTT	CASRQGRSTQYF
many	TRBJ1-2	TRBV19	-	TGTGCCAGTAGTATAGCGCCCAGGGAGGGAGGCTACACCTTC	CASSIAPREGGYTF
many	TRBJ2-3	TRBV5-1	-	TGCGCCAGCCAATTACAGGGATCTCGCACAGATACGCAGTATTTT	CASQLQGSRTDTQYF
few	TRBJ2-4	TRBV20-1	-	TGCAGTGCCTCTAGGGCGATTCAAAACATTCAGTACTTC	CSASRAIQNIQYF
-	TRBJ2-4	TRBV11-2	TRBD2	TGTGCCAGCAGCGGAATGGTAGCGGGTCTAGCCAAAAACGTTCAGTACTTC	CASSGMVAGLAKNVQYF
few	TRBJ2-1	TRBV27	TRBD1	TGTGCCAGTCGGGACAGCTATGTCAATGAGCAGTTCTTC	CASRDSYVNEQFF
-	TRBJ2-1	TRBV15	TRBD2	TGTGCCACCCGACGGACCGGGACTAGCGGGAATGAGCAGTTCTTC	CATRRTGTSGNEQFF
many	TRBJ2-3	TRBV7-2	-	TGTGCCAGCAGCTTAGACCTAGCAGGGGCAGATACGCAGTATTTT	CASSLDLAGADTQYF
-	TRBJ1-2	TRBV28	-	TGTGCCAGCAGTACGGGAATCTATGGCTACACCTTC	CASSTGIYGYTF